Given below is one T cell receptor (beta chain) in context. With 4 bases clipped from V and 2 bases from J, the junction kept 8 bases outside the gene matches. Germline CDR1 reads SGHDT; CDR2 reads YYEEEE. The CDR3 covers 17 residues. This specimen belongs to a study of PD-L1 blockade in urothelial cancer. Sequenced by immunoSEQ multiplex PCR; TCRdb stores in-frame clones only, minus some. The sample comprises 45,000 to 50,000 clones, 88% of which are singletons, and roughly 3.9% rests with the top ten. The source material was PBMCs, sampled around atezolizumab (anti-PD-L1) treatment. The chain is built from TRBV5-6 and TRBJ2-7; 14 positions agree with TRBD2. This TCR came from an elderly man with urothelial cancer. CDR3 coding DNA: TGTGCCAGCAGCCGGACTAGCGGGAGGACTTTAGCCTACGAGCAGTACTTC. It codes for CASSRTSGRTLAYEQYF.